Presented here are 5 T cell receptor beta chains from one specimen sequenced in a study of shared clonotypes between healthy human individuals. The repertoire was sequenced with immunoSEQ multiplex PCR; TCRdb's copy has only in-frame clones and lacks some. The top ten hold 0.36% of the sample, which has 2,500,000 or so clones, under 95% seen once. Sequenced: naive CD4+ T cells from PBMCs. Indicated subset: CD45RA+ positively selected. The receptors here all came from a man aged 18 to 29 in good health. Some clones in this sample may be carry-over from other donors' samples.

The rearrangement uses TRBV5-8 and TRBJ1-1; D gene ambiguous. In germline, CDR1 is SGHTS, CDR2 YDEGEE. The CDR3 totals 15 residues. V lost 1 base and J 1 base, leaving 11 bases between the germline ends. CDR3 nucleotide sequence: TGTGCCAGCAGCTTGCGGTCCCGAGGGAACACTGAAGCTTTCTTT. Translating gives CASSLRSRGNTEAFF.

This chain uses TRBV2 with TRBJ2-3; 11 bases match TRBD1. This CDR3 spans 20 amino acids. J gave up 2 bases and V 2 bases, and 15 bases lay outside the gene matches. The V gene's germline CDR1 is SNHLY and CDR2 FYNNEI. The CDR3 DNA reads TGTGCCAGCAGTGAATACGGGGGACAGGGGGTAAGCGGGAACACAGATACGCAGTATTTT. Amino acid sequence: CASSEYGGQGVSGNTDTQYF.

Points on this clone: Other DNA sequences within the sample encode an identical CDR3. The CDR3 sequence: CASSSDFSSYNEQFF. The CDR3 region has the DNA TGTGCCAGCAGCTCCGATTTTAGCTCCTACAATGAGCAGTTCTTC. J is TRBJ2-1 and V is TRBV7-2; D is undetermined. The CDR3 covers 15 residues. CDR1 is SGHTA, CDR2 FQGNSA, per germline. V lost 4 bases to trimming and J lost 0 bases, with 10 bases between them.

The CDR3 nucleotides are TGTGCCAGCAGCTTTCGGGTCCCAGATACGCAGTATTTT. Its protein is CASSFRVPDTQYF. The chain carries TRBV7-3 and TRBJ2-3; D unresolved. V lost 3 bases, J lost 4 bases, and 8 bases lay in between. Looked up from germline, CDR1 is SGHTA and CDR2 is FQGTGA. The CDR3 contains 13 residues.

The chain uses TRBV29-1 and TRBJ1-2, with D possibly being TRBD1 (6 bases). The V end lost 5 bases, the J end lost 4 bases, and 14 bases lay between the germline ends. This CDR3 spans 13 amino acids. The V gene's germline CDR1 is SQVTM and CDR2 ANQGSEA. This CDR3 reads CSVLHTGTYGYTF. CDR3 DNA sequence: TGCAGCGTTCTACACACAGGGACCTATGGCTACACCTTC.